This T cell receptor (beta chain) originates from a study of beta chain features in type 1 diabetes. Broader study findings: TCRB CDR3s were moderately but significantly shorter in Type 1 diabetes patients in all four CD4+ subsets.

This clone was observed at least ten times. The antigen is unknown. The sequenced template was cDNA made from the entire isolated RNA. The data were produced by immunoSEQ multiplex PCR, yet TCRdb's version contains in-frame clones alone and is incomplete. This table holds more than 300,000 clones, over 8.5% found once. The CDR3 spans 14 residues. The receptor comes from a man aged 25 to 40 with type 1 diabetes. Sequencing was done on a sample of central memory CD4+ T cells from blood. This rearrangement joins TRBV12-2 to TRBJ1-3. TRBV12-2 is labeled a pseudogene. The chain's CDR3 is CASRPWGKRNTIYF. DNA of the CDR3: TGTGCAAGTCGCCCATGGGGTAAAAGAAACACCATATATTTT.